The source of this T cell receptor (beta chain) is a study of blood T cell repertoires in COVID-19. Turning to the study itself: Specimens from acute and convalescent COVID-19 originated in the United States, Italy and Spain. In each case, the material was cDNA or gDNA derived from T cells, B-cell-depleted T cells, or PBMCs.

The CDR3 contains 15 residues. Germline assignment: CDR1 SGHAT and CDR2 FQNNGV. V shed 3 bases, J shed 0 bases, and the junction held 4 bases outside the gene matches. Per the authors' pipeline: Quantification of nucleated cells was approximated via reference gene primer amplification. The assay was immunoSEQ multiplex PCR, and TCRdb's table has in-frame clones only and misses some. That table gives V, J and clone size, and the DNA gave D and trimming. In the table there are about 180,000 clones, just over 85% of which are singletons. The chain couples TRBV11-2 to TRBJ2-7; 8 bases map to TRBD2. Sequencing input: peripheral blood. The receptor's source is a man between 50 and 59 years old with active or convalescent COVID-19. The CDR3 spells CASSLTAGASYEQYF. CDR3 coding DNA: TGTGCCAGCAGCTTGACAGCGGGAGCCTCCTACGAGCAGTACTTC.